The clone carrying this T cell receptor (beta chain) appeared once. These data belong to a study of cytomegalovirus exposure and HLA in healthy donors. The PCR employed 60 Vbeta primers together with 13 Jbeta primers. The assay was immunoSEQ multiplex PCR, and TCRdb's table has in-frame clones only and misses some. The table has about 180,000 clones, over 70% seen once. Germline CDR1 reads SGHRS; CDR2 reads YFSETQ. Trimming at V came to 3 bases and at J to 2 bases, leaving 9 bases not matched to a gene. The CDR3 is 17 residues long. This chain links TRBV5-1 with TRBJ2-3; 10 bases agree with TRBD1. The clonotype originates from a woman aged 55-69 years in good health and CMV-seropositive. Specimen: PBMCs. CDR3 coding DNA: TGCGCCAGCAGCTCCCGAGCCGGGACAGGGGACACAGATACGCAGTATTTT. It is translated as CASSSRAGTGDTDTQYF.